This TCR beta chain was obtained from a study of blood T cell repertoires in COVID-19. Assay used: immunoSEQ multiplex PCR; TCRdb lists only in-frame clones, some missing. This table holds roughly 59,000 clones, approximately 82% found once. The receptor comes from a human donor in a cohort sampled during active COVID-19. Sequenced: peripheral blood.

Here the CDR3 DNA reads TGTGCCAGCAGCCAAGGGGGACAGGGAAATGGCTACACCTTC. It encodes CASSQGGQGNGYTF. The V and J genes are TRBV3-1 (or the pseudogene TRBV3-2) and TRBJ1-2, with 9 bases aligning to TRBD1. Germline-derived CDR1 and CDR2 are LGHDT and YNNKEL (reference sequence). V lost 1 base to trimming and J lost 6 bases; unmatched junction nucleotides: 3. The CDR3 contains 14 residues.